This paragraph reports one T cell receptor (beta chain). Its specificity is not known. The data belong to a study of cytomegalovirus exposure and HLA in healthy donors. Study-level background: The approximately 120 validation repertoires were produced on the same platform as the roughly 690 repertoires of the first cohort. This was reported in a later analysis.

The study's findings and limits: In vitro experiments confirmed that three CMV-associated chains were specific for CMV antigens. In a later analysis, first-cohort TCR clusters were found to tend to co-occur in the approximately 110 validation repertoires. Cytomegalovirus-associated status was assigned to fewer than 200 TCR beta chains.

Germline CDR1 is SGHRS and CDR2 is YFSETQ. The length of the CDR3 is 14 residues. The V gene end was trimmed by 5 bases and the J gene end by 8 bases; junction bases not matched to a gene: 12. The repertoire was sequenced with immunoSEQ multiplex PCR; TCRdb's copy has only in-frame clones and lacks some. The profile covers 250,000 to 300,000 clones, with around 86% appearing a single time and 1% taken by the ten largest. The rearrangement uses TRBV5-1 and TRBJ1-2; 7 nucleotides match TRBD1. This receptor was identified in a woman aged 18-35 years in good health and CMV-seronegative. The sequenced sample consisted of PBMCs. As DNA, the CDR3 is TGCGCCAGCAGAATCGGGACAGCGAGTAGCGGCTACACCTTC. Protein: CASRIGTASSGYTF.